This TCR beta chain was obtained from a study of T cell responses to AZD1222 COVID-19 vaccine. As concerns this clone: Its specificity is not known.

Study-wide results and limits: Among those given AZD1222, only five or six were seropositive at baseline.

The CDR3 loop spans 17 amino acids. Germline V lookup: CDR1 SGHAT, CDR2 FQNNGV. With V trimmed by 1 base and J by 4 bases, 10 bases remained unmatched. Generated by immunoSEQ multiplex PCR, the TCRdb table keeps only in-frame clones and is missing some. The repertoire holds roughly 120,000 clones, 88% seen once, with more than 3% in the top ten. The V and J genes are TRBV11-2 and TRBJ2-3; TRBD2 matches at 8 bases. The sample here was peripheral blood, taken on day 0 of AZD1222 vaccination. This sequence originates from an adult in good health. The CDR3 nucleotides read TGTGCCAGCAGCTTAGTGCCAGCGGGGGCTGGAGCAGATACGCAGTATTTT. Protein: CASSLVPAGAGADTQYF.